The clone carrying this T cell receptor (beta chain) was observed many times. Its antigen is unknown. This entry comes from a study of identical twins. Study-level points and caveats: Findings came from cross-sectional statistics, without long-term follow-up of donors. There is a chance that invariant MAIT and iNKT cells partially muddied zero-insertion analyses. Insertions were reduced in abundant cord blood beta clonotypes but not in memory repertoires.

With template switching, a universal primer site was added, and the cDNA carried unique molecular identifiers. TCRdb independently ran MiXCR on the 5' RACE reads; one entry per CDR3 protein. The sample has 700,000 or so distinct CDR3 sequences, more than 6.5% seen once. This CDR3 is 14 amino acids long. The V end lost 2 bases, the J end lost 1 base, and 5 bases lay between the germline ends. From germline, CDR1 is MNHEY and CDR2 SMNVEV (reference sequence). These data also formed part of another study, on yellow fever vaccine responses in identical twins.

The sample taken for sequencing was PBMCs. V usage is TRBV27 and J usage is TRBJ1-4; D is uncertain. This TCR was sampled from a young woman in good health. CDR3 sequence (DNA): TGTGCCAGCAGTTTAGAGAGAACTAATGAAAAACTGTTTTTT. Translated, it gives CASSLERTNEKLFF. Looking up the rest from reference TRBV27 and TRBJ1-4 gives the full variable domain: EAQVTQNPRYLITVTGKKLTVTCSQNMNHEYMSWYRQDPGLGLRQIYYSMNVEVTDKGDVPEGYKVSRKEKRNFPLILESPSPNQTSLYFCASSLERTNEKLFFGSGTQLSVL.